The source of this T cell receptor (beta chain) is a study of blood T cell repertoires in COVID-19. Profiled with immunoSEQ multiplex PCR; TCRdb holds only in-frame clones, not every one. The sample yields under 250,000 clones, 92% seen once. CDR1 is LNHDA, CDR2 SQIVND, per germline (reference sequence). Trimming pared 3 bases from V and 13 bases from J, leaving 17 bases between. This CDR3 region has 13 residues. The sequence came from a man in his 60s with COVID-19, enrolled during active disease. Sequenced input: peripheral blood. This rearrangement joins TRBV19 to TRBJ2-3, with a weak D call TRBD2 (6 bases). The chain's CDR3 is CASSITGTQKEYF. Here the CDR3 DNA reads TGTGCCAGTAGTATTACCGGGACTCAAAAGGAGTATTTT.